Given below is one TCR beta chain in context. What it binds is unknown. The data were obtained in a study of T cells in localized non-small cell lung cancer. Study-wide points: It was uninvolved adjacent lung that showed the highest T cell clonality, exceeding tumor.

Generated by immunoSEQ multiplex PCR, the TCRdb table keeps only in-frame clones and is missing some. The data contain fewer than 20,000 clones, around 87% of them singletons. The CDR3 spans 16 residues. Trimming at V came to 0 bases and at J to 6 bases, leaving 8 bases not matched to a gene. Germline V gene data show CDR1 as SGDLS and CDR2 as YYNGEE. The receptor was derived from a male donor at least 60 years old with stage II lung adenocarcinoma. Sequencing used peripheral blood mononuclear cells, obtained before any cancer treatment. This chain joins TRBV9 and TRBJ2-1, with TRBD2 matching 8 bases. Here the CDR3 DNA reads TGTGCCAGCAGCGTAGGATCAGCGGGAGTAGGCAATGAGCAGTTCTTC. Encoded protein: CASSVGSAGVGNEQFF.